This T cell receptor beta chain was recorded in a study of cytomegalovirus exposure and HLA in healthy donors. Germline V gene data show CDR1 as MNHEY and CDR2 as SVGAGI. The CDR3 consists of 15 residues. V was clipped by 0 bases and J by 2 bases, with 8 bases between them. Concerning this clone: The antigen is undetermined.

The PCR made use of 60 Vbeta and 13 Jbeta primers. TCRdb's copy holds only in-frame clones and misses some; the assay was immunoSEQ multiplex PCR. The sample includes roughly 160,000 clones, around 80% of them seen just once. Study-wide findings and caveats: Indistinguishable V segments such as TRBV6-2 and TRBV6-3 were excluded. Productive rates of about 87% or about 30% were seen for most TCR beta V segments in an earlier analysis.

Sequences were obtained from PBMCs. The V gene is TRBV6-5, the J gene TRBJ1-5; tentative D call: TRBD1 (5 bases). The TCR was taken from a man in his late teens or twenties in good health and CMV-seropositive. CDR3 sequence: CASSYSGQGNQPQHF. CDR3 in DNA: TGTGCCAGCAGTTACTCGGGGCAGGGCAATCAGCCCCAGCATTTT.